Shown below are 22 T cell receptor beta chains from a single sample sequenced in a study of T-cell memory formation after mild COVID-19. TCRdb processed the 5' RACE reads anew with MiXCR; each CDR3 protein has one entry. The sample records approximately 260,000 distinct CDR3 sequences, over 15% being singletons. Sequenced sample: PBMCs or a T cell subset sorted from them (not recorded which). The receptors here all came from a man aged 18 to 29 who had mild COVID-19 (a few samples of this study predate the infection). Cell type and time point are not known.

The chain has TRBV20-1 and TRBJ1-5; 10 bases agree with TRBD1. The CDR3 consists of 16 residues. Germline CDR1 and CDR2: DFQATT and SNEGSKA (reference sequence). With 8 bases clipped from V and 0 bases from J, the junction kept 10 bases outside the gene matches. Here the CDR3 reads CSPAGTGAYSNQPQHF. Here the CDR3 DNA reads TGCAGTCCCGCGGGGACAGGGGCTTATAGCAATCAGCCCCAGCATTTT.

The sample holds a few counts of this clonotype. The rearrangement links TRBV15 to TRBJ2-1, with TRBD1 identical over 9 bases. After removal of 3 bases from V and 6 bases from J, the junction contained 9 bases not matched to a gene. The CDR3 contains 16 residues. Germline V gives CDR1 LNHNV, CDR2 YYDKDF (reference sequence). As DNA, the CDR3 is TGTGCCACCAGCAGCGGACCGGGACAGGGACGCAATGAGCAGTTCTTC. Translated: CATSSGPGQGRNEQFF. Complete variable domain (other parts from reference TRBV15 and TRBJ2-1): DAMVIQNPRYQVTQFGKPVTLSCSQTLNHNVMYWYQQKSSQAPKLLFHYYDKDFNNEADTPDNFQSRRPNTSFCFLDIRSPGLGDTAMYLCATSSGPGQGRNEQFFGPGTRLTVL.

V is TRBV6-6 and J is TRBJ2-7; D may be TRBD1 or TRBD2 (5 bases each). Germline V gives CDR1 MNHNY, CDR2 SVGAGI (reference sequence). V lost 0 bases to trimming and J lost 6 bases, with 6 bases between them. The CDR3 is 12 residues long. The CDR3 coding sequence is TGTGCCAGCAGTTACTCGAGGGGCGAGCAGTACGTC. Its protein is CASSYSRGEQYV.

The J gene is TRBJ1-4, the V gene TRBV27; TRBD1 might be the D (5 bases). V lost 2 bases to trimming and J lost 3 bases, with 7 bases between them. In germline, CDR1 is MNHEY, CDR2 SMNVEV (reference sequence). The CDR3 consists of 14 residues. This CDR3 reads CASSLMGANEKLFF. CDR3 coding DNA: TGTGCCAGCAGTTTAATGGGGGCTAATGAAAAACTGTTTTTT.

V is TRBV20-1 and J is TRBJ2-3; D uncertain. Germline CDR1 DFQATT, CDR2 SNEGSKA (reference sequence). The CDR3 totals 11 residues. The ends were cut back, 3 bases at V and 4 bases at J, with 5 bases in the middle. In DNA form, the CDR3 reads TGCAGTGCTAGCAACTCAGATACGCAGTATTTT. Its translation: CSASNSDTQYF.

V gene TRBV4-2 combines with J gene TRBJ2-7; D tentatively reads TRBD1 or TRBD2 (5 bases each). This CDR3 spans 15 amino acids. The ends were cut back, 6 bases at V and 6 bases at J, with 21 bases in the middle. Germline V gene sequence: CDR1 LGHNA, CDR2 YNFKEQ. The CDR3 region is CASREEDGDLGEQYF. The CDR3 DNA is TGTGCCAGCAGAGAGGAGGACGGGGACCTGGGCGAGCAGTACTTC.

This clonotype was observed a few times. The chain joins TRBV6-2 or TRBV6-3 to TRBJ2-7; D is unclear. The CDR3 consists of 13 residues. In germline, CDR1 is MNHEY, CDR2 SVGEGT. V was cut by 0 bases and J by 6 bases, with 9 bases left in between. The CDR3 here is CASSYSSQTEQYF. Written as DNA, the CDR3 is TGTGCCAGCAGTTACTCGAGCCAGACCGAGCAGTACTTC.

This clonotype occurred a few times. The rearrangement joins TRBV10-3 to TRBJ2-2; 8 bases are shared with TRBD1. CDR1 and CDR2 (germline): ENHRY, SYGVKD. The CDR3 loop spans 14 amino acids. The V segment lost 6 bases and the J segment 4 bases; nucleotides outside the gene matches: 4. CDR3 nucleotides: TGTGCCATCAGGGACAGGGAGGCCACCGGGGAGCTGTTTTTT. Translation gives CAIRDREATGELFF.

The chain combines TRBV15 with TRBJ2-2, with D perhaps TRBD2 (5 bases). The V end was cut by 2 bases, the J end by 7 bases, with 8 bases between. Germline V gives CDR1 LNHNV, CDR2 YYDKDF (reference sequence). The CDR3 is 13 amino acids. The CDR3 nucleotides read TGTGCCACCAGCAGATCGGGGATCGGGGAGCTGTTTTTT. Encoded protein: CATSRSGIGELFF.

The CDR3, as DNA: TGCGCCAGCAGCCAAGAGATTGGGACAGCCCTCTTCTTC. Its protein product is CASSQEIGTALFF. This chain joins TRBV4-3 and TRBJ2-1; TRBD1 agrees at 7 bases. V lost 0 bases, J lost 16 bases, and 9 bases stayed unmatched. The length of the CDR3 is 13 residues. Germline-derived CDR1 and CDR2 are LGHNA and YSLEER.

The chain couples TRBV6-2 or TRBV6-3 to TRBJ1-1; D may be TRBD1 (5 bases). The CDR3 extends over 16 amino acids. The germline V and J ends were trimmed by 8 bases and 5 bases, with 24 bases remaining between them. Germline values: CDR1 MNHEY, CDR2 SVGEGT. The CDR3 bases are TGTGCCAGCTTTTCCGACGCGGGAAGGGGAACGACTGAAGCTTTCTTT. This translates into CASFSDAGRGTTEAFF.

This sequence joins TRBV10-3 and TRBJ2-7; TRBD2 aligns across 8 bases. Trimming removed 8 bases from V and 0 bases from J; junction bases left unmatched: 9. The CDR3 extends over 15 amino acids. From germline, CDR1 is ENHRY and CDR2 SYGVKD. Here the CDR3 reads CAIGSGGSSSYEQYV. Here the CDR3 DNA reads TGTGCCATCGGCTCGGGAGGGTCAAGCTCCTACGAGCAGTACGTC.

This clonotype showed up just a few times. The chain links TRBV29-1 to TRBJ1-2, with 7 bases fitting TRBD1. The CDR3 runs to 13 residues. After removal of 7 bases from V and 2 bases from J, the junction contained 7 bases not matched to a gene. Germline V gene data show CDR1 as SQVTM and CDR2 as ANQGSEA. CDR3 sequence reads: CSAGGGQNYGYTF. The DNA for the CDR3 is TGCAGCGCAGGAGGGGGACAGAACTATGGCTACACCTTC.

This clonotype was observed a handful of times. V usage is TRBV7-3 and J usage is TRBJ2-1; 7 nucleotides match TRBD1. The CDR3 has 15 residues. Germline V gene data show CDR1 as SGHTA and CDR2 as FQGTGA. Trimming at V came to 2 bases and at J to 6 bases, leaving 7 bases not matched to a gene. In DNA, the CDR3 is TGTGCCAGCAGCTTAGAGGGGGCAGGGCGCAATGAGCAGTTCTTC. Translation gives CASSLEGAGRNEQFF.

This clonotype has a handful of counts. V is TRBV12-3 or TRBV12-4 and J is TRBJ1-2; weak D call: TRBD1 (5 bases). CDR3 length: 16 residues. The V end lost 1 base, the J end lost 1 base, and 13 bases lay between the germline ends. CDR3 bases: TGTGCCAGCAGTTTAGGCAGGGCTTGGTTTAACTATGGCTACACCTTC. This gives the protein CASSLGRAWFNYGYTF.

V is TRBV20-1 and J is TRBJ2-5, with 12 bases aligning to TRBD2. The germline CDR1 and CDR2 sequences are DFQATT and SNEGSKA (reference sequence). The CDR3 sequence is 17 residues long. The V segment lost 1 base and the J segment 1 base; nucleotides outside the gene matches: 7. The chain's CDR3 is CSARAGLAGIRQETQYF. Here the CDR3 DNA reads TGCAGTGCTAGAGCTGGACTAGCGGGGATACGCCAAGAGACCCAGTACTTC.

This clonotype was seen a few times. The chain has TRBV6-2 or TRBV6-3 and TRBJ2-2; D is unresolved. The length of the CDR3 is 13 residues. Per the germline V gene, CDR1 is MNHEY and CDR2 is SVGEGT. V was shortened by 6 bases and J by 5 bases, with 10 bases between the two germline ends. The CDR3 region is CASSHPWTGELFF. CDR3 DNA sequence: TGTGCCAGCAGCCACCCTTGGACCGGGGAGCTGTTTTTT.

In this sample, this clonotype turned up once. The J gene is TRBJ2-6, the V gene TRBV5-6; no reliable D call. Trimming shortened V by 4 bases and J by 0 bases, and 8 bases separated the two germline ends. The CDR3 sequence is 15 residues long. Germline loops: CDR1 SGHDT, CDR2 YYEEEE. The CDR3 DNA is TGTGCCAGCAGCGCCTATAGCTCTGGGGCCAACGTCCTGACTTTC. Protein: CASSAYSSGANVLTF. The variable domain in full, completed from reference TRBV5-6 and TRBJ2-6, reads DAGVTQSPTHLIKTRGQQVTLRCSPKSGHDTVSWYQQALGQGPQFIFQYYEEEERQRGNFPDRFSGHQFPNYSSELNVNALLLGDSALYLCASSAYSSGANVLTFGAGSRLTVL.

The chain links TRBV11-2 to TRBJ1-4, with TRBD1 as a possible D gene (5 bases). Germline loops: CDR1 SGHAT, CDR2 FQNNGV. The CDR3 loop spans 13 amino acids. Trimming pared 3 bases from V and 8 bases from J, leaving 10 bases between. CDR3 sequence reads: CASSLGGGEKLFF. CDR3 DNA sequence: TGTGCCAGCAGCTTGGGGGGTGGCGAAAAACTGTTTTTT.

This clonotype was recorded many times. The J gene is TRBJ2-2, the V gene TRBV9, with D hard to call. V dropped 2 bases and J dropped 4 bases, with 12 bases sitting between them. This CDR3 has 15 amino acids. CDR1 is SGDLS, CDR2 YYNGEE, per germline. Here the CDR3 DNA reads TGTGCCAGCAGCGTCGGGTCCTCCTTCACCGGGGAGCTGTTTTTT. This sequence encodes CASSVGSSFTGELFF.

This chain links TRBV7-9 with TRBJ1-3, with D possibly being TRBD1 (6 bases). Germline CDR1 and CDR2: SEHNR and FQNEAQ (reference sequence). The CDR3 is made up of 17 amino acids. Trimming left V 2 bases short and J 0 bases short, with 14 bases between. This CDR3 reads CASSLPRGATSGNTIYF. CDR3 in DNA: TGTGCCAGCAGCTTACCACGGGGGGCGACCTCTGGAAACACCATATATTTT.

This chain joins TRBV5-1 and TRBJ2-3; tentatively, D is TRBD1 (7 bases). The CDR3 spans 16 residues. Trimming took 2 bases from V and 0 from J, leaving 13 bases between them. Germline CDR1 reads SGHRS; CDR2 reads YFSETQ. Here the CDR3 reads CASSFSTGTSTDTQYF. CDR3 sequence (DNA): TGCGCCAGCAGCTTCTCGACAGGGACTAGCACAGATACGCAGTATTTT.